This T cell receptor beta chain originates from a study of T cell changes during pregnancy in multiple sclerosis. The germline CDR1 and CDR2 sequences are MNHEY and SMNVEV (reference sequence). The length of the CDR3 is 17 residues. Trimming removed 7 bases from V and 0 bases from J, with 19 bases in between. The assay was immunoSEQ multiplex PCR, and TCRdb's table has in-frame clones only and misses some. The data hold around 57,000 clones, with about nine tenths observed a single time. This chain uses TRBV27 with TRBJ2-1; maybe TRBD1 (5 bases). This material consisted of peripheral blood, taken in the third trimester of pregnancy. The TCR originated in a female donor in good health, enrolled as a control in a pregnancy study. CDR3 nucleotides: TGTGCCAGCAAACCCACCAAGGGGTATGGCTCCTACAATGAGCAGTTCTTC. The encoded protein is CASKPTKGYGSYNEQFF.